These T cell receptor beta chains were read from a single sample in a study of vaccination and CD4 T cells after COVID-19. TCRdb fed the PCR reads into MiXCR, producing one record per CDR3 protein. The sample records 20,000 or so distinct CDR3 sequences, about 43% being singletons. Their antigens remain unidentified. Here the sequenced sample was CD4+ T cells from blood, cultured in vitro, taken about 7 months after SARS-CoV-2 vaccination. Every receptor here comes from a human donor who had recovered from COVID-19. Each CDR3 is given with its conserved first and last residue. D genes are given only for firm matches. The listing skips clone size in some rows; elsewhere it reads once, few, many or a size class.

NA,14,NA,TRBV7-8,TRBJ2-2,CASSLGANTGELFF,TGTGCCAGCAGCTTAGGCGCAAACACCGGGGAGCTGTTTTTT
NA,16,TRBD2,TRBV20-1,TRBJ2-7,CSAKRRISGTFYEQYF,TGCAGTGCTAAACGAAGAATTAGCGGGACTTTCTACGAGCAGTACTTC
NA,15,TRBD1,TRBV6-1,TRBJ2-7,CASSQQGQVRYEQYF,TGTGCCAGCAGTCAACAGGGGCAGGTGAGGTACGAGCAGTACTTC
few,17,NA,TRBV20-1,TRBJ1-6,CSARDGSAVSLNSPLHF,TGCAGTGCTAGAGATGGCTCAGCCGTCAGCCTTAATTCACCCCTCCACTTT
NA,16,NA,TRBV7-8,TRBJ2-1,CASSLALRPPYNEQFF,TGTGCCAGCAGCTTAGCGCTGCGGCCCCCCTACAATGAGCAGTTCTTC
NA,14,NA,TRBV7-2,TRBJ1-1,CASSGGKAPMEAFF,TGTGCCAGCAGCGGGGGAAAGGCCCCCATGGAAGCTTTCTTT
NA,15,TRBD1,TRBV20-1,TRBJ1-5,CSAYLTGTGNQPQHF,TGCAGTGCTTACCTTACCGGGACAGGGAATCAGCCCCAGCATTTT
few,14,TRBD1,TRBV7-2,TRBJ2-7,CASSFRQGRDEQYF,TGTGCCAGCAGCTTCCGACAGGGTAGGGACGAGCAGTACTTC
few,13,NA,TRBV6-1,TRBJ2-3,CASRLRGTDTQYF,TGTGCCAGCAGGCTCCGGGGCACAGATACGCAGTATTTT
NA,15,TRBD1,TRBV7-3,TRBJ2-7,CASSSSGTGDYEQYF,TGTGCCAGCAGCTCCTCCGGGACAGGGGACTACGAGCAGTACTTC
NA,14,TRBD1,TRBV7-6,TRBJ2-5,CASSPGQGGETQYF,TGTGCCAGCAGCCCGGGACAGGGGGGAGAGACCCAGTACTTC
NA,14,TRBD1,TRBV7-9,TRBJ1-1,CASSRDRGDTEAFF,TGTGCCAGCAGCCGGGACAGGGGGGACACTGAAGCTTTCTTT
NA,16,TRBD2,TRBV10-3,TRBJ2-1,CAIRGLAGVADNEQFF,TGTGCCATCAGAGGACTAGCGGGAGTAGCAGACAATGAGCAGTTCTTC
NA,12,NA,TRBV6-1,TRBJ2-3,CASRELTDTQYF,TGTGCCAGCCGCGAGTTAACAGATACGCAGTATTTT
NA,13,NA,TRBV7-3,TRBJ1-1,CASSFILDSEAFF,TGTGCCAGCAGCTTTATCCTGGACAGTGAAGCTTTCTTT
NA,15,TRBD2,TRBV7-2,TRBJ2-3,CASTTLAGDTDTQYF,TGTGCCAGCACCACACTAGCGGGAGACACAGATACGCAGTATTTT
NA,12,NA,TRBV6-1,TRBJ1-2,CASRTENYGYTF,TGTGCCAGCAGGACGGAGAACTATGGCTACACCTTC
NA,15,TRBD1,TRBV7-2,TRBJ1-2,CASSEDRASLYGYTF,TGTGCCAGCAGCGAAGACAGGGCTTCCCTTTATGGCTACACCTTC
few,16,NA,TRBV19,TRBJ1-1,CASSMPDGGIATEAFF,TGTGCCAGTAGTATGCCCGACGGTGGAATTGCCACTGAAGCTTTCTTT
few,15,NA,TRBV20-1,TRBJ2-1,CSARDFSTGINEQFF,TGCAGTGCTAGAGACTTTTCTACAGGTATCAATGAGCAGTTCTTC
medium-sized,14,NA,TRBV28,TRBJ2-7,CASSLPAGSYEQYF,TGTGCCAGCAGTTTACCCGCTGGCTCCTACGAGCAGTACTTC
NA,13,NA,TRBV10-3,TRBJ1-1,CAIRGWADTEAFF,TGTGCCATCAGGGGGTGGGCCGACACTGAAGCTTTCTTT
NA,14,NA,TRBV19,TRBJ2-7,CASNTGYGADEQYF,TGTGCCAGTAATACCGGATACGGCGCCGACGAGCAGTACTTC
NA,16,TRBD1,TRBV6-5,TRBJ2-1,CASSSRQGWADNEQFF,TGTGCCAGCAGTTCGCGACAGGGATGGGCGGACAATGAGCAGTTCTTC
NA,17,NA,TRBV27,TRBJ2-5,CASSPGWGERGGETQYF,TGTGCCAGCAGTCCCGGATGGGGGGAGAGGGGTGGAGAGACCCAGTACTTC
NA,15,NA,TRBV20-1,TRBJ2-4,CSAGPAGLLGNIQYF,TGCAGTGCCGGCCCGGCGGGGCTTCTTGGAAACATTCAGTACTTC
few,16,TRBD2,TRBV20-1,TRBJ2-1,CSARGLAGLSYNEQFF,TGCAGTGCTCGAGGACTAGCGGGACTCTCCTACAATGAGCAGTTCTTC
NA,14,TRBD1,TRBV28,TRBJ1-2,CASLRQGGGDGYTF,TGTGCCAGCCTCCGACAGGGAGGAGGGGATGGCTACACCTTC
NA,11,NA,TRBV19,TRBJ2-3,CASSTTDTQYF,TGTGCCAGTAGTACCACAGATACGCAGTATTTT
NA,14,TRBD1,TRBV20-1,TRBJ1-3,CSATGQDGRNTIYF,TGCAGTGCTACGGGACAGGATGGAAGAAACACCATATATTTT
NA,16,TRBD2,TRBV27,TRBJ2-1,CASSSPGTSGRHEQFF,TGTGCCAGCAGTTCGCCGGGGACTAGCGGGAGGCATGAGCAGTTCTTC
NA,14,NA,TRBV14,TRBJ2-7,CASSRGPTGYEQYF,TGTGCCAGCAGCCGAGGACCGACCGGCTACGAGCAGTACTTC
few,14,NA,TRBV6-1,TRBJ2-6,CASGRYSGANVLTF,TGTGCCAGCGGAAGGTACTCTGGGGCCAACGTCCTGACTTTC
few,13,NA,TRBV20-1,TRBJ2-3,CSARWPGADTQYF,TGCAGTGCTAGATGGCCGGGCGCAGATACGCAGTATTTT
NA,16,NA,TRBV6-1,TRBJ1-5,CASSPTVFDSNQPQHF,TGTGCCAGCAGCCCCACGGTATTTGATAGCAATCAGCCCCAGCATTTT
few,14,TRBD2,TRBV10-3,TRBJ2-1,CAIRSGSGYNEQFF,TGTGCCATCAGGAGCGGGAGCGGTTACAATGAGCAGTTCTTC
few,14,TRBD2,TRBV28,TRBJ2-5,CASSLGTSGRFQYF,TGTGCCAGCAGCCTCGGGACTAGCGGGAGATTTCAGTACTTC
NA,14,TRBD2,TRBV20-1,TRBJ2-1,CSASRLAGVDEQFF,TGCAGTGCTTCCAGACTAGCGGGAGTGGATGAGCAGTTCTTC
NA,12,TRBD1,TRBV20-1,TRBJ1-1,CSANRGDTEAFF,TGCAGTGCTAACAGGGGCGACACTGAAGCTTTCTTT
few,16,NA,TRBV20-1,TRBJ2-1,CSARPFASSVYNEQFF,TGCAGTGCTAGACCATTCGCATCGAGCGTCTACAATGAGCAGTTCTTC
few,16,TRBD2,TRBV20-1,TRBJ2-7,CSARGGGLALTYEQYF,TGCAGTGCTAGGGGGGGTGGACTAGCGTTAACCTACGAGCAGTACTTC
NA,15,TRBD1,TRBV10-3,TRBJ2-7,CAISDEGQGKHEQYF,TGTGCCATCAGTGACGAGGGACAGGGCAAACACGAGCAGTACTTC
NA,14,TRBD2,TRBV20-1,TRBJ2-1,CSAITSGSLNEQFF,TGCAGTGCTATTACTAGCGGGAGTTTAAATGAGCAGTTCTTC
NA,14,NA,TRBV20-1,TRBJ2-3,CSAVVWEQPDTQYF,TGCAGTGCTGTGGTGTGGGAACAGCCAGATACGCAGTATTTT
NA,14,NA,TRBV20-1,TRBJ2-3,CSAGVTGVTDTQYF,TGCAGTGCTGGCGTCACGGGAGTTACAGATACGCAGTATTTT
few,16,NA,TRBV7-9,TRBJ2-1,CASSTPTGSSYNEQFF,TGTGCCAGCAGCACCCCCACAGGAAGCTCCTACAATGAGCAGTTCTTC